The T cell receptor beta chain described here comes from a study of shared clonotypes between healthy human individuals. Produced via immunoSEQ multiplex PCR; TCRdb's table is partial and in-frame only. The sample consists of some 2.1 million clones, roughly 94% of them appearing once. This CDR3 has 15 amino acids. The V gene's germline CDR1 is SGHRS and CDR2 YFSETQ. After removal of 0 bases from V and 6 bases from J, the junction contained 3 bases not matched to a gene. Study-wide findings and caveats: All-four-donor shared clonotypes had higher generation probabilities than non-shared clonotypes did. Blood was the sole source, and tissue repertoires probably differ. A few donors shared roughly 5% of their naive CD4 clonotypes.

Comments on this clone: Its antigen is still unknown.

What was sequenced was naive CD4+ T cells sorted from blood. Subset here: CD45RA+ positively selected. The origin of this receptor is a man aged 18 to 30 in good health. The chain has TRBV5-1 and TRBJ1-6; the match to TRBD1 covers 7 bases. The CDR3 region is CASSLGTGSNSPLHF. In DNA form, the CDR3 reads TGCGCCAGCAGCTTGGGGACAGGCTCTAATTCACCCCTCCACTTT.